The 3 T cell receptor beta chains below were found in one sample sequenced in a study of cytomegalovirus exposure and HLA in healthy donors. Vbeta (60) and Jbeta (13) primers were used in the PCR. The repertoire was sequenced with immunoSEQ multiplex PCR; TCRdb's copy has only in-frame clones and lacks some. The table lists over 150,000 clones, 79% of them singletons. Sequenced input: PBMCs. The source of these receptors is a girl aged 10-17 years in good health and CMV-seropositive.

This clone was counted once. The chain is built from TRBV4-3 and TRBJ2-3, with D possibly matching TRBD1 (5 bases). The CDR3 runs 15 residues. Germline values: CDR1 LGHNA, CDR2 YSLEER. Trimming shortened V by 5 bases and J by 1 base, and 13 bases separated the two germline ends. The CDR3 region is CASSSPEGGTDTQYF. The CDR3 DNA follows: TGCGCCAGCAGCTCACCCGAAGGGGGCACAGATACGCAGTATTTT.

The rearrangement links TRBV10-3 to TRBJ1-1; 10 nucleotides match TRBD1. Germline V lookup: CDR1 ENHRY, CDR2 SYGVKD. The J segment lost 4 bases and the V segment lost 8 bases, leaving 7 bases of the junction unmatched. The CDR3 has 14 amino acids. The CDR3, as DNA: TGTGCCATCTGGGACGGGACAGGGGTCACTGAAGCTTTCTTT. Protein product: CAIWDGTGVTEAFF.

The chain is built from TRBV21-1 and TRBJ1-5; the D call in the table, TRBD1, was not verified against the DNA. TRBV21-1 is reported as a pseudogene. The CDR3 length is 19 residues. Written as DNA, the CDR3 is TGTGCCAGCAGACCCCCCCCGGGACAAACGACTTATAGCAATCAGCCCCAGCATTTT. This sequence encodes CASRPPPGQTTYSNQPQHF.